This T cell receptor (beta chain) is drawn from a study of T-cell memory formation after mild COVID-19. Study-wide context: Largely donor-specific TCR clusters were found. Broader study findings: Pre-infection memory harbored some responding clones, suggesting cross-reactive memory joined.

5'RACE primed from the constant segment yielded TCR alpha and TCR beta cDNA libraries bearing sample barcodes and UMIs. TCRdb fed the 5' RACE reads into MiXCR, producing one record per CDR3 protein. The sample yields 540,000 or so distinct CDR3 sequences, about 20% seen once. Per the germline V gene, CDR1 is LGHNA and CDR2 is YNFKEQ. The CDR3 is made up of 15 amino acids. The ends lost 1 base at V and 2 bases at J; junction bases unmatched: 5. On this clonotype: Its antigen is still unknown.

Source material: PBMCs or a T cell subset sorted from them (not recorded which). The TCR was taken from an adult woman who had mild COVID-19 (a few samples of this study predate the infection). Cell type and time point are not known. The V and J genes are TRBV4-2 and TRBJ2-7; TRBD1 aligns across 7 bases. This CDR3 reads CASSQAATGAYEQYF. The CDR3 DNA is TGTGCCAGCAGCCAAGCCGCCACAGGGGCCTACGAGCAGTACTTC.